The 22 T cell receptor beta chains below come from one sample, sequenced in a study of cytomegalovirus exposure and HLA in healthy donors. Vbeta (60) and Jbeta (13) primers were used in the PCR. Assay: immunoSEQ multiplex PCR; the TCRdb copy retains only in-frame clones and omits some. The sample lists around 150,000 clones, about three quarters occurring once. Sequencing input: PBMCs. The receptors shown here come from a man aged 25 to 40 in good health and CMV-seropositive.

The sample holds a few counts of this clone. The chain joins TRBV2 to TRBJ2-5; 12 nucleotides line up with TRBD2. Trimming removed 6 bases from V and 5 bases from J; junction bases left unmatched: 7. Germline CDR1 SNHLY, CDR2 FYNNEI. CDR3 length equals 15 residues. The CDR3 DNA reads TGTGCCAGCAGAGACAGGGGGACTAGCGGGGAGACCCAGTACTTC. Translation: CASRDRGTSGETQYF.

The chain uses TRBV10-3 and TRBJ2-1; 13 bases are a match to TRBD2. CDR1 and CDR2 (germline): ENHRY, SYGVKD. V was pared by 2 bases and J by 0 bases, with 10 bases of the junction left unmatched. This CDR3 has 20 residues. The CDR3 spells CAISETRGLAGSSSYNEQFF. CDR3 bases: TGTGCCATCAGTGAGACGAGGGGACTAGCGGGATCTAGCTCCTACAATGAGCAGTTCTTC.

V and J are TRBV7-9 and TRBJ1-5, with D possibly TRBD1 on 5 matching bases. The CDR3 consists of 15 residues. Germline CDR1 and CDR2: SEHNR and FQNEAQ (reference sequence). V was trimmed by 1 base and J by 5 bases, leaving 12 bases between them. CDR3 bases: TGTGCCAGCAGCTTAGATGCCGGGGGGTATCAGCCCCAGCATTTT. Protein: CASSLDAGGYQPQHF.

In its sample, this clone was seen once. The chain employs TRBV4-2 and TRBJ2-2; D uncertain. Germline CDR1 LGHNA, CDR2 YNFKEQ. The CDR3 contains 17 residues. V was trimmed by 0 bases and J by 6 bases, leaving 17 bases between them. The CDR3 DNA is TGTGCCAGCAGCCAAGATCAGAACCCTCCGTCCTCCGGGGAGCTGTTTTTT. It specifies CASSQDQNPPSSGELFF.

The genes are TRBV28 and TRBJ2-2; 7 nucleotides align to TRBD2. CDR1 MDHEN and CDR2 SYDVKM come from the germline V gene. Trimming removed 6 bases from V and 5 bases from J; junction bases left unmatched: 12. The CDR3 runs to 16 residues. The CDR3 sequence is CASSHNAGEGTGELFF. Written as DNA, the CDR3 is TGTGCCAGCAGCCACAACGCGGGGGAGGGAACCGGGGAGCTGTTTTTT.

This sequence joins TRBV11-1 and TRBJ2-7, with TRBD2 identical over 12 bases. The CDR3 extends over 15 amino acids. The V segment lost 5 bases and the J segment 6 bases; nucleotides outside the gene matches: 8. Germline CDR1 and CDR2: SGHAT and FQDESV (reference sequence). This chain's CDR3 is CASSKTSGRPGEQYF. The CDR3 DNA follows: TGTGCCAGCAGCAAGACTAGCGGGAGACCGGGCGAGCAGTACTTC.

The V and J genes are TRBV30 and TRBJ2-7; TRBD2 is a possible D gene (5 bases). The CDR3 runs 13 residues. Trimming took off 4 bases at V and 4 bases at J, with 14 bases between the two ends. CDR1 and CDR2 from the germline V gene are GTSNPN and SVGIG (reference sequence). The CDR3 bases are TGTGCCTGGAACGCACTAAGGGAGTACGAGCAGTACTTC. Amino acid sequence: CAWNALREYEQYF.

The rearrangement uses TRBV7-8 and TRBJ2-7; 12 bases map to TRBD2. Germline V CDR1 and CDR2: SGHVS, FQNEAQ. J lost 9 bases, V lost 2 bases, and 5 bases had no gene match. CDR3 length: 14 amino acids. CDR3 residues: CASSLPSGRAGQYF. The CDR3 nucleotides read TGTGCCAGCAGCTTACCTAGCGGGAGGGCCGGGCAGTACTTC.

This clone was counted between two and nine times. The chain couples TRBV10-1 to TRBJ2-7; 8 nucleotides agree with TRBD2. V was clipped by 0 bases and J by 2 bases; unmatched bases: 12. The CDR3 totals 18 residues. Looked up from germline, CDR1 is WNHNN and CDR2 is SYGVQD (reference sequence). DNA of the CDR3: TGCGCCAGCAGTGAGTCTGGGTCGGTAGCGGGACTAACCTACGAGCAGTACTTC. Translating it yields CASSESGSVAGLTYEQYF.

This chain uses TRBV5-6 with TRBJ1-2, with 7 bases lining up with TRBD1. The CDR3 sequence is 17 residues long. The V segment lost 3 bases and the J segment 0 bases; nucleotides outside the gene matches: 11. In germline, CDR1 is SGHDT, CDR2 YYEEEE. This chain's CDR3 is CASSYGGTAQANYGYTF. In DNA form, the CDR3 reads TGTGCCAGCAGCTACGGAGGGACAGCACAAGCTAACTATGGCTACACCTTC.

The gene calls are TRBV18 and TRBJ1-5; 8 nucleotides line up with TRBD1. The V and J ends lost 6 bases and 2 bases, in that order; junction bases with no gene match: 9. Germline lookup yields CDR1 KGHSH and CDR2 LQKENI. The CDR3 is 16 amino acids. The CDR3 DNA sequence: TGTGCCAGCTCGTCTACAGGGGGAGATGGCAATCAGCCCCAGCATTTT. Encoded protein: CASSSTGGDGNQPQHF.

The genes are TRBV27 and TRBJ2-7; 10 bases are shared with TRBD1. The length of the CDR3 is 14 residues. The germline V gene has CDR1 MNHEY and CDR2 SMNVEV (reference sequence). Trimming at V came to 6 bases and at J to 12 bases, leaving 14 bases not matched to a gene. The CDR3 nucleotides read TGTGCCAGCAGCACTCTACCGGGACAGGGGAGCCTGTACTTC. Its translation: CASSTLPGQGSLYF.

This chain connects TRBV19 to TRBJ2-7; TRBD2 might be the D (6 bases). The ends were cut back, 3 bases at V and 2 bases at J, with 20 bases in the middle. Germline V gives CDR1 LNHDA, CDR2 SQIVND (reference sequence). The CDR3 has 17 residues. This CDR3 is CASSMGGRAVRPYEQYF. DNA for the CDR3: TGTGCCAGTAGTATGGGGGGACGGGCAGTTAGACCCTACGAGCAGTACTTC.

This clone has only a few counts. The J gene is TRBJ2-5, the V gene TRBV5-1; possibly TRBD1 for D (6 bases). Germline assignment: CDR1 SGHRS and CDR2 YFSETQ. CDR3 length: 14 amino acids. The V end lost 4 bases, the J end lost 1 base, and 11 bases lay between the germline ends. DNA for the CDR3: TGCGCCAGCAGCCGCGGACAGACCCAAGAGACCCAGTACTTC. Translation: CASSRGQTQETQYF.

This clone occurred many times. The chain employs TRBV4-2 and TRBJ2-6; TRBD1 matches at 7 bases. The V segment lost 3 bases and the J segment 4 bases; nucleotides outside the gene matches: 6. The CDR3 runs 16 residues. Germline values: CDR1 LGHNA, CDR2 YNFKEQ. The CDR3, as DNA: TGTGCCAGCAGCCAGACACAGGGGTCCGGGGCCAACGTCCTGACTTTC. Residues: CASSQTQGSGANVLTF.

V gene TRBV12-5 combines with J gene TRBJ2-1, with D maybe TRBD2 (5 bases). CDR3 length equals 15 residues. Germline lookup yields CDR1 LGHNT and CDR2 FRNRAP. V lost 3 bases and J lost 0, with 9 bases in between. The CDR3 loop is CASGFGLHSYNEQFF. The CDR3 DNA sequence: TGTGCTAGTGGTTTTGGACTCCACTCCTACAATGAGCAGTTCTTC.

The chain is built from TRBV6-6 and TRBJ1-2; perhaps TRBD1 as D (5 bases). The germline CDR1 and CDR2 sequences are MNHNY and SVGAGI (reference sequence). V lost 2 bases to trimming and J lost 10 bases, with 20 bases between them. This CDR3 region has 15 residues. The DNA for the CDR3 is TGTGCCAGCAGTTACCTGGCAGGGCCTAATTATCACTACACCTTC. Translated: CASSYLAGPNYHYTF.

This chain uses TRBV7-9 with TRBJ1-1; no clear D gene. CDR1 is SEHNR and CDR2 is FQNEAQ in the germline V gene (reference sequence). The CDR3 covers 14 residues. Trimming took off 5 bases at V and 5 bases at J, with 15 bases between the two ends. The CDR3 DNA is TGTGCCAGCAGCCCAAAAGTGAGGGAGACTGAAGCTTTCTTT. Its protein is CASSPKVRETEAFF.

In its sample, this clone was seen once. The CDR3 protein is CAWSVNRRETQYF. In nucleotides, the CDR3 is TGTGCCTGGAGTGTGAATAGGCGGGAGACCCAGTACTTC. This chain uses TRBV30 with TRBJ2-5; no definite D call. V lost 0 bases and J lost 5, with 10 bases in between. Germline V gene lookup returns CDR1 GTSNPN and CDR2 SVGIG (reference sequence). This CDR3 contains 13 residues.

This chain links TRBV30 with TRBJ2-3; 7 positions agree with TRBD2. Germline assignment: CDR1 GTSNPN and CDR2 SVGIG (reference sequence). The V segment lost 5 bases and the J segment 4 bases; nucleotides outside the gene matches: 0. The CDR3 is 11 amino acids. The CDR3 spells CAWGRADTQYF. The CDR3 region has the DNA TGTGCCTGGGGGAGGGCAGATACGCAGTATTTT.

This clone was counted a single time. The V gene is TRBV29-1, the J gene TRBJ2-5, with 9 bases aligning to TRBD2. Per germline, CDR1 SQVTM and CDR2 ANQGSEA. With V trimmed by 5 bases and J by 3 bases, 22 bases remained unmatched. CDR3 length: 19 amino acids. CDR3 in DNA: TGCAGCGTTTTGGGCCAGCGTCGGCTAGCGGGATCCGGGAAAGAGACCCAGTACTTC. Translation: CSVLGQRRLAGSGKETQYF.

This chain connects TRBV5-4 to TRBJ2-5; D not resolved. Per the germline V gene, CDR1 is SGHNT and CDR2 is YYREEE (reference sequence). The CDR3 extends over 13 amino acids. V lost 3 bases and J 4 bases, leaving 10 bases between the germline ends. CDR3 residues: CASSWYFLETQYF. DNA for the CDR3: TGTGCCAGCAGCTGGTACTTTCTAGAGACCCAGTACTTC.